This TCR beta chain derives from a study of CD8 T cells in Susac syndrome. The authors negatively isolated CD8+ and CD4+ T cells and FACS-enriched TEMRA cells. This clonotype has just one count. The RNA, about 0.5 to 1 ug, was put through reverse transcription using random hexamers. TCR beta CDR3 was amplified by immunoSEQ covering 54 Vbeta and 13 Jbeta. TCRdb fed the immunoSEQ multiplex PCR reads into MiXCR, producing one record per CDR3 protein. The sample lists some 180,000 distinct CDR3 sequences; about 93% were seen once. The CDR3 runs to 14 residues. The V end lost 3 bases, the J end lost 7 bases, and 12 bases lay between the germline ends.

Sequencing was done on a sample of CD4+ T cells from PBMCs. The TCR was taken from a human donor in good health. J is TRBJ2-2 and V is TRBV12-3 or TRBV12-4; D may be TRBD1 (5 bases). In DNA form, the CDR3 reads TGTGCCAGCAGTTTGGTGCAGGGCGGCGGGGAGCTGTTTTTT. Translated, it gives CASSLVQGGGELFF.